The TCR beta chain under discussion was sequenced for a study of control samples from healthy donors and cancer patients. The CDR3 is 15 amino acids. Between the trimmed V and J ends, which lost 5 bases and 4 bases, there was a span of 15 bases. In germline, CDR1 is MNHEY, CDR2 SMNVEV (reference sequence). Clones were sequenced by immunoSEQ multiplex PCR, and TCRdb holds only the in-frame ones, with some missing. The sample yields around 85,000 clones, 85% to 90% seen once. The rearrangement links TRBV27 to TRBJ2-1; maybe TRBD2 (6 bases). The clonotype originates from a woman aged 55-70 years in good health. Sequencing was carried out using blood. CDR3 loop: CASSPPSGWYNEQFF. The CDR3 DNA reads TGTGCCAGCAGTCCCCCCAGCGGGTGGTACAATGAGCAGTTCTTC.